This T cell receptor (beta chain) was retrieved from a study of blood T cell repertoires in COVID-19 (dated by TCRdb to the early 2020s). Regarding the research as a whole: The collaborator samples originated in the United States, Italy and Spain and spanned the acute and convalescent phases of COVID-19. The material from the prospective study consisted of cDNA or gDNA derived from T cells, B-cell-depleted T cells, or PBMCs. The dataset comprised deeply sampled blood TCRbeta repertoires from subjects exposed to, actively infected with, or recovered from COVID-19. The repertoires were released in a freely available public database intended as a resource for research on the immune response to SARS-CoV-2. The samples were drawn from two sources: the first 160 participants of the ongoing ImmuneRACE study, and 1,254 subjects contributed by 6 global collaborators. Nearly every sample came with metadata listing a de-identified subject ID, COVID-19 status, age in years and sex. Where available, HLA class I and class II types were obtained from metadata supplied by the sample provider rather than from assay-based typing. On the study overall, not on this receptor specifically: The quantity of clinical and demographic metadata differed by source and by participant and was supplied without curation.

The immunoSEQ Assay, a bias-controlled multiplex PCR, was used to amplify TCRbeta CDR3 regions from genomic DNA. From the authors' description of their analysis: The number of nucleated cells in each sample was estimated by amplification of reference gene primers within the assay. To quantify the absolute abundance of each unique TCRbeta CDR3 rearrangement, sequence reads were collapsed and filtered. Productive Simpson clonality was computed per sample as the square root of Simpson's diversity index over productive rearrangements. TCRdb's version of the immuneACCESS table is confined to in-frame rearrangements and falls short of the full clone set. An unresolved V gene accounts for under half of the shortfall where checked; the remainder is of unknown origin. V, J and clone size are taken as reported in that table, and D and trimming were inferred from the DNA itself. This sample lists about 220,000 clones; around 85% were detected once. Roughly 2.2% of the sample comes from the top ten.

Regarding this clone: Its antigen is still unknown. No base qualities exist here, and no much larger clone lies one base off it.

The CDR3 runs 13 amino acids, cysteine and phenylalanine included. Only CDR3 DNA remains: 39 bases, in frame from the first base. Cut back by 1 base and 3 bases, the V and J ends lie 4 bases apart. One collaborating source in Seattle enrolled patients while the patients were actively infected and followed the patients over time throughout the course of disease. Whole blood was collected in K2EDTA tubes by collaborating institutions according to the institutions' own protocols. For TCRbeta analysis, collaborator samples were shipped as frozen whole blood, as isolated PBMCs, or as DNA extracted from either sample type.

The TCR originated in a woman in her 70s with COVID-19, enrolled during active disease. The receptor chain draws on TRBV12-3 or TRBV12-4 and TRBJ2-1; there is no confident call for the D gene. The sample was peripheral blood. The CDR3 protein sequence reads: CASSLGSYNEQFF. The DNA sequence is as follows: TGTGCCAGCAGTTTAGGCAGCTACAATGAGCAGTTCTTC.